This T cell receptor (beta chain) is from a study of blood T cell repertoires in COVID-19. Turning to the study itself: Donors in the United States, Italy and Spain gave samples during acute or convalescent COVID-19. PBMCs, B-cell-depleted T cells, or T cells provided the cDNA or gDNA that made up the material.

Sequenced by immunoSEQ multiplex PCR; TCRdb stores in-frame clones only, minus some. The profile shows 25,000 to 35,000 clones, more than 90% of them singletons. V was trimmed by 5 bases and J by 8 bases, leaving 20 bases between them. CDR3 length equals 16 residues. Germline V CDR1 and CDR2: SGHRS, YFSETQ. This clone occurred a few times. This TCR derives from a human donor in a cohort sampled during active COVID-19. The specimen was peripheral blood. V is TRBV5-1 and J is TRBJ1-6; D possibly corresponds to TRBD1 (5 bases). CDR3 DNA sequence: TGCGCCAGCAGGTCCGGGGGAAACCTCGGATATTCACCCCTCCACTTT. Its protein product is CASRSGGNLGYSPLHF.